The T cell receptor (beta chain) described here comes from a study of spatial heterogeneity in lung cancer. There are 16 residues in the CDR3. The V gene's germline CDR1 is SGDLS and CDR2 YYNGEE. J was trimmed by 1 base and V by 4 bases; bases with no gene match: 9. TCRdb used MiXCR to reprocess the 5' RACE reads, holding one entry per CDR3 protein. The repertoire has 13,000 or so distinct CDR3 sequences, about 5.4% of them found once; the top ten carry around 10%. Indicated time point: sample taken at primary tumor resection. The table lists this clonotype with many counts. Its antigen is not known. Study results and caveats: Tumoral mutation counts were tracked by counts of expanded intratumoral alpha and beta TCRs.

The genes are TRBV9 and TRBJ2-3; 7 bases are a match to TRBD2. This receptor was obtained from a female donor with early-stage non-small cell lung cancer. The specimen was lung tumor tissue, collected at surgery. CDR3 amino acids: CASSTSPRGGTDTQYF. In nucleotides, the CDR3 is TGTGCCAGCAGCACCTCCCCCCGGGGGGGCACAGATACGCAGTATTTT.